This T cell receptor beta chain was captured in a study of T cell responses to AZD1222 COVID-19 vaccine. CDR3 length: 14 amino acids. Germline loops: CDR1 SGHTA, CDR2 FQGTGA. The V end was cut by 3 bases, the J end by 15 bases, with 18 bases between. Some clones are missing from TCRdb's copy, which holds only in-frame ones; the method was immunoSEQ multiplex PCR. The data show 150,000 to 200,000 clones, 90% seen once. This TCR was recovered from an adult in good health. The input for sequencing was peripheral blood, taken on day 0 of AZD1222 vaccination. The V call is TRBV7-3, the J call TRBJ1-6; weak D call: TRBD1 (5 bases). The CDR3 spells CASSLAGPLSLLHF. Written as DNA, the CDR3 is TGTGCCAGCAGCTTGGCAGGGCCGCTCTCGCTCCTCCACTTT.